Below, one TCR beta chain is given with its context. Its antigen is still unknown. This sample was included in a study of beta chain features in type 1 diabetes. Study-wide findings and caveats: Resolution of whether HLA type affects TCRB rearrangement was not achieved here.

CDR3 length: 11 amino acids. With 3 bases removed from V and 10 bases from J, the gap between germline ends came to 7 bases. Germline lookup yields CDR1 MGHDK and CDR2 SYGVNS. What was sequenced were expressed TCRB transcripts, since all of the isolated RNA had been reverse transcribed. Naive, central memory and regulatory T cell samples produced a mean of about 3.5 million reads. Here immunoSEQ multiplex PCR was the method, and the copy in TCRdb shows in-frame clones only, minus some. The data hold 250,000 to 350,000 clones, with roughly 15% observed a single time. V gene TRBV25-1 combines with J gene TRBJ2-1; D is unresolved. Sample: central memory CD4+ T cells from blood. This clonotype was obtained from a man aged 25-40 years in good health. The CDR3 bases are TGTGCCAGCAGTGATCTTAGGGAGCAGTTCTTC. Translated, it gives CASSDLREQFF.